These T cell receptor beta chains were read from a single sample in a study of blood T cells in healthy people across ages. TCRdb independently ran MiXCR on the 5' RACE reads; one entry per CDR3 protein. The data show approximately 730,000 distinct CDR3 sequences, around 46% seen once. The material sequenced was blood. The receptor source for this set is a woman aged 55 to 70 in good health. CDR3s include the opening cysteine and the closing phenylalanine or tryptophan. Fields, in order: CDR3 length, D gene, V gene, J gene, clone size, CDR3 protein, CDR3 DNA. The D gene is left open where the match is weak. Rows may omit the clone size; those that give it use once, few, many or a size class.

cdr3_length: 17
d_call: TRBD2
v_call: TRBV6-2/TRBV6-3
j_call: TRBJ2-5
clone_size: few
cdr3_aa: CASSSGTSWSRQETQYF
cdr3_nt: TGTGCCAGCAGTTCGGGGACTAGCTGGAGCCGCCAAGAGACCCAGTACTTC

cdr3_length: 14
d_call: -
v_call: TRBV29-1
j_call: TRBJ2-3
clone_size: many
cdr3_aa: CSVLTGLNTDTQYF
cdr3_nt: TGCAGCGTTCTCACGGGACTCAACACAGATACGCAGTATTTT

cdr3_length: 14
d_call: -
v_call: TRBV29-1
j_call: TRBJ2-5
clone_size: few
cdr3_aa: CSVPAGWGKETQYF
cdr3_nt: TGCAGCGTTCCCGCAGGCTGGGGAAAAGAGACCCAGTACTTC

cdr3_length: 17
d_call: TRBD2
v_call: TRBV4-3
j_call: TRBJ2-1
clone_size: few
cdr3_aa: CASSQDGLAGGANEQFF
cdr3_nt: TGCGCCAGCAGCCAAGATGGGCTAGCGGGAGGTGCCAATGAGCAGTTCTTC

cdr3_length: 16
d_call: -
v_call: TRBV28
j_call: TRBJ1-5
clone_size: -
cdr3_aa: CASRGSVRQGNQPQHF
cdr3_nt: TGTGCCAGCAGGGGAAGCGTGAGACAGGGCAATCAGCCCCAGCATTTT

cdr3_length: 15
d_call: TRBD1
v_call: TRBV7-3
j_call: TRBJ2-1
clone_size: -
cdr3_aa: CASSLTGQGQETQFF
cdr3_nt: TGTGCCAGCAGCTTAACTGGACAGGGTCAAGAGACCCAGTTCTTC

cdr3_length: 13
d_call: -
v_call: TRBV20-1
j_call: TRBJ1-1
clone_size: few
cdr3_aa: CSARDLKATEAFF
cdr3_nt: TGCAGTGCTAGAGATTTAAAGGCCACTGAAGCTTTCTTT

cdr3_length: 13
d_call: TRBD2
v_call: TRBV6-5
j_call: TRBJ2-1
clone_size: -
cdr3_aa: CASKPGGGNEQFF
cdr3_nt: TGTGCCAGCAAACCGGGAGGTGGCAATGAGCAGTTCTTC

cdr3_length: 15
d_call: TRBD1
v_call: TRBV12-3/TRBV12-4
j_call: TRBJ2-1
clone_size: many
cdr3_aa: CASSFGQVFYNEQFF
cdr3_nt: TGTGCCAGCAGTTTCGGACAGGTTTTTTACAATGAGCAGTTCTTC

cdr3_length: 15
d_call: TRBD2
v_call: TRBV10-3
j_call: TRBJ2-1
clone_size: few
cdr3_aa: CAIRGGLAEVDEQFF
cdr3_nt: TGTGCCATCAGGGGGGGACTAGCGGAGGTCGATGAGCAGTTCTTC

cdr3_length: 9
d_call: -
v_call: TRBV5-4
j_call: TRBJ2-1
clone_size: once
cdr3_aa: CATGIEQFF
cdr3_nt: TGTGCCACGGGTATTGAGCAGTTCTTC

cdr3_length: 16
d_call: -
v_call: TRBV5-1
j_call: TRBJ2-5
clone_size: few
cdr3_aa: CASSLGAASLRETQYF
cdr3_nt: TGCGCCAGCAGCTTGGGCGCTGCAAGTTTGAGGGAGACCCAGTACTTC

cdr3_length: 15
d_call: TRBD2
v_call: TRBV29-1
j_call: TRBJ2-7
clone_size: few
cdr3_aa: CSVVIGTSGTSEQYF
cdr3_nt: TGCAGCGTTGTAATAGGGACTAGCGGGACAAGCGAGCAGTACTTC

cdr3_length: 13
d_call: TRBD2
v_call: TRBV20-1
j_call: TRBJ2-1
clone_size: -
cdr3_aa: CSATGLADYEQFF
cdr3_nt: TGCAGTGCTACTGGACTAGCGGACTACGAGCAGTTCTTC

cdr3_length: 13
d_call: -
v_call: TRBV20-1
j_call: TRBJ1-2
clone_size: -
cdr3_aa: CSAELTGRGGYTF
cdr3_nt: TGCAGTGCCGAACTGACAGGTCGGGGAGGCTACACCTTC

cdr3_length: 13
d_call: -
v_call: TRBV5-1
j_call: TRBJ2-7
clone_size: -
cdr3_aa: CASSFSNRYEQYF
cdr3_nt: TGCGCCAGCAGCTTTTCTAACCGCTACGAGCAGTACTTC

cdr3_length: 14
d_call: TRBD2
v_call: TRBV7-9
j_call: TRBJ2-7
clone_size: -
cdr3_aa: CASSLGGLVYEQYF
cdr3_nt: TGTGCCAGCAGCTTAGGGGGACTAGTCTACGAGCAGTACTTC

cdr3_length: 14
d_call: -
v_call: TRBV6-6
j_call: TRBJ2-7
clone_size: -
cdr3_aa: CASSFTQTSYEQYF
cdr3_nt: TGTGCCAGCAGTTTTACTCAGACCTCCTACGAGCAGTACTTC

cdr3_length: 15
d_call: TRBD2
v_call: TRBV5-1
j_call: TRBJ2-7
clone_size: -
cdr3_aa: CASTLAGDSYNEQYF
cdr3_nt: TGCGCCAGTACACTAGCGGGGGACTCCTACAATGAGCAGTACTTC

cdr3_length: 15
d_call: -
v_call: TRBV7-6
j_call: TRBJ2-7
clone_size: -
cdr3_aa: CASSRTGTSTYEQYF
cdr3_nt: TGTGCCAGCAGCCGGACCGGGACGTCTACCTACGAGCAGTACTTC

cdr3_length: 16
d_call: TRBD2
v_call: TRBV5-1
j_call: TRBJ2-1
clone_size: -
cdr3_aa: CASRIVPGLVNNEQFF
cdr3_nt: TGCGCCAGCCGTATCGTCCCGGGACTAGTGAATAATGAGCAGTTCTTC

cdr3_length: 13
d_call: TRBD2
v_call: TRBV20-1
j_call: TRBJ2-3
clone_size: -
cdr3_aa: CSAAGEITDTQYF
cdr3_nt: TGCAGTGCAGCGGGGGAGATCACAGATACGCAGTATTTT

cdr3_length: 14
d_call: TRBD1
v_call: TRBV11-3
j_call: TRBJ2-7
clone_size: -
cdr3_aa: CASSKGQDSYEQYF
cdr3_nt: TGTGCCAGCAGCAAAGGACAGGACTCCTACGAGCAGTACTTC

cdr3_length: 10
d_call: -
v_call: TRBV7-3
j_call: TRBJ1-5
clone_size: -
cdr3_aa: CAWRYQPQHF
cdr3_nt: TGTGCGTGGCGGTATCAGCCCCAGCATTTT

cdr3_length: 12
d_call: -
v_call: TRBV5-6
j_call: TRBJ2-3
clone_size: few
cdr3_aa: CASEGNGDTQYF
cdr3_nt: TGTGCCAGCGAAGGGAACGGGGATACGCAGTATTTT

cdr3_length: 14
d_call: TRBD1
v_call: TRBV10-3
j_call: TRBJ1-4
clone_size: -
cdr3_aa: CAISEMDREVKLFF
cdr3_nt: TGTGCCATCAGCGAGATGGACAGGGAAGTAAAACTGTTTTTT

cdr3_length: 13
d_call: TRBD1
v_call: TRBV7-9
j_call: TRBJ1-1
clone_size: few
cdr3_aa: CASSSAGGSEAFF
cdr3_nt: TGTGCCAGCAGCTCTGCAGGGGGAAGTGAAGCTTTCTTT

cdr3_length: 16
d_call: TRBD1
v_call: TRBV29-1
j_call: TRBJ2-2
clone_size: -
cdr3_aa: CSFRTGWSGNTGELFF
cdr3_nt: TGCAGCTTTCGGACAGGGTGGAGCGGTAACACCGGGGAGCTGTTTTTT

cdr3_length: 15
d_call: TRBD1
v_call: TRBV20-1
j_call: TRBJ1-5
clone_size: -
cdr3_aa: CSAPTGGFTNPPQHF
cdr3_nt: TGCAGTGCTCCGACAGGGGGCTTTACTAATCCGCCCCAGCATTTT

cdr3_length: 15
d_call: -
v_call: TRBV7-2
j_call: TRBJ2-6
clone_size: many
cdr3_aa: CASRAGFTGANVLTF
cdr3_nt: TGTGCCAGCAGGGCAGGGTTTACCGGGGCCAACGTCCTGACTTTC

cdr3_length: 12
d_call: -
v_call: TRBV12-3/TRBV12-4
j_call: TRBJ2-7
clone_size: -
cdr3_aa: CASIPPGYEQYF
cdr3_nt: TGTGCCAGCATTCCACCGGGCTACGAGCAGTACTTC

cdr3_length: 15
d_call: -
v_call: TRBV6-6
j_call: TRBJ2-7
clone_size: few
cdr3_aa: CASSYSEAEAYEQYF
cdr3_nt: TGTGCCAGCAGTTACTCCGAAGCGGAGGCCTACGAGCAGTACTTC

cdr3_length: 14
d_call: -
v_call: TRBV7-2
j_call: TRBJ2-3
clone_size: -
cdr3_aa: CASSSRLVADTQYF
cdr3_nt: TGTGCCAGCAGCTCCAGACTAGTTGCAGATACGCAGTATTTT

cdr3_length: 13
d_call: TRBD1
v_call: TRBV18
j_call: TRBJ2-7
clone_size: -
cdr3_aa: CASALGQSYEQYF
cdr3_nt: TGTGCCAGCGCACTGGGACAGAGCTACGAGCAGTACTTC

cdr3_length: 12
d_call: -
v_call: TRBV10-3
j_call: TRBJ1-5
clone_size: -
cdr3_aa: CAISESGRPQHF
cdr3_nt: TGTGCCATCAGTGAGTCTGGGCGGCCCCAGCATTTT

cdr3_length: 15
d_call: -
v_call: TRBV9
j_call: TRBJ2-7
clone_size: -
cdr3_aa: CASSSRNRRAYEQYF
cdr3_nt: TGTGCCAGCAGCTCCCGAAACAGGCGGGCCTACGAGCAGTACTTC

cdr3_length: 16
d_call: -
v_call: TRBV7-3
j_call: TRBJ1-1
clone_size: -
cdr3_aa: CASSLSRASMNTEAFF
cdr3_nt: TGTGCCAGCAGCTTAAGCAGAGCAAGTATGAACACTGAAGCTTTCTTT

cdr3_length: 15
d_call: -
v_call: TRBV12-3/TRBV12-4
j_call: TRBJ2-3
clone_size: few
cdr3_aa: CASSPPRAEADTQYF
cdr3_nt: TGTGCCAGCAGTCCACCAAGGGCCGAGGCAGATACGCAGTATTTT

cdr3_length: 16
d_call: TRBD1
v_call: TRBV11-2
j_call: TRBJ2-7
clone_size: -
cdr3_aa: CASSLQGSSSSYEQYF
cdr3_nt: TGTGCCAGCAGCCTACAGGGGTCGTCGAGCTCCTACGAGCAGTACTTC

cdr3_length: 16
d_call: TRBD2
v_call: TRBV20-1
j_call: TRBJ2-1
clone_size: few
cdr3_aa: CSARAGMTSGYNEQFF
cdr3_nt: TGCAGTGCTAGGGCGGGAATGACTAGCGGGTACAATGAGCAGTTCTTC

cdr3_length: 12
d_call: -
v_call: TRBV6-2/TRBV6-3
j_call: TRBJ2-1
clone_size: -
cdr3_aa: CVSKGSYNEQFF
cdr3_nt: TGTGTCAGCAAGGGCTCCTACAACGAGCAGTTCTTC

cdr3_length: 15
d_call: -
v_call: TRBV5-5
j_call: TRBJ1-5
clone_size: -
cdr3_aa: CASSLEGLDNQPQHF
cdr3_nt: TGTGCCAGCAGCTTGGAAGGGTTGGACAATCAGCCCCAGCATTTT

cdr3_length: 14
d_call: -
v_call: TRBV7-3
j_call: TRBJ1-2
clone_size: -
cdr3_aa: CSSSNGTRNYGYTF
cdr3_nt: TGTTCCAGCAGCAACGGGACAAGGAACTATGGCTACACCTTC